This TCR beta chain emerged from a study of T cell responses to AZD1222 COVID-19 vaccine (dated by TCRdb to the early 2020s). Notes on the research overall: AZD1222 recipients with second doses at about 4 weeks or about 12 weeks were pooled, because spike-specific TCR depth and breadth did not differ between schedules. TCR sequencing was performed for about 250 trial participants, of whom about 200 were given two doses of AZD1222 and some 25 were given two doses of MenACWY control vaccine. Trial participants were enrolled by age into subgroups of 18-55, 56-69 and 70-plus years, and roughly 150, 30 and 60 TCR-sequenced participants, respectively, were included in these subgroups. What the authors observed across the whole study: In the small 56-69-year group, the increase in depth fell short of significance, most likely because of low power. Most participants were white British and females outnumbered males, and the authors suggested that clonal diversity may have been underestimated. Because no samples from the day 14 peak response were available, repertoires could be characterized only after the peak T cell response. A significant rise in spike-specific TCR breadth and depth was observed after two AZD1222 doses relative to day 0 and relative to MenACWY recipients. The vaccine-associated CD4 TCRs covered the entire spike protein, and the dominant responses fell in regions 160-218 and 743-854. Nearly half of unique spike-specific TCRs reportedly recognized epitopes outside regions mutated in the B.1.351 and B.1.1.7 variants. Conclusions about previously exposed vaccinees are limited, since just 5 or 6 AZD1222 recipients were seropositive for SARS-CoV-2 at baseline.

According to the study, the label for this sample's time point signals: baseline before first vaccination. Samples from vaccinated people were obtained from the UK trials COV001 and COV002, which included a single-blind randomized controlled phase 2/3 trial of AZD1222 (ChAdOx1 nCoV-19) in healthy adults. Trial participant PBMC samples were collected at day 0 and day 28 after the second dose for TCRbeta chain sequencing. The CDR3 regions of human TCRbeta chains were analyzed by immunosequencing. Per the source publication's procedure: Repertoire TCRs were matched against a reference library of SARS-CoV-2-specific TCRs generated with the MIRA antigen-specificity platform. Breadth was defined as the fraction of unique TCRs that were SARS-CoV-2-associated, and depth was defined as the fraction of total T cells that were SARS-CoV-2-associated. Using the MIRA data, each spike-specific TCR was mapped to the spike region that the TCR reacts to and placed in a CD4 or CD8 class. Log10-transformed breadth and depth values were compared by one-way ANOVA with Sidak's multiple comparisons tests. Entries here come from immuneACCESS through TCRdb and include only in-frame sequences with V and J called. Some clones fail to appear in such tables; in the studies checked, an unresolved V gene covers under half of the shortfall, and the cause of the remainder is unknown. That table gives V, J and clone size, and the DNA gave D and trimming. The sample records over 100,000 clones, roughly nine tenths of which are singletons. The ten largest clones represent approximately 7.9% of the sample.

V is reduced by 5 bases and J by 4 bases, leaving a spacing of 14 bases between them. The germline V gene sets CDR1 to MNHEY and CDR2 to SVGAGI. Measured from the cysteine to the phenylalanine, the CDR3 is 14 residues long. Only the CDR3 portion is preserved as DNA: 42 bases, with reading frame beginning at the first base. As for this clone: Its antigen is not yet known. No much larger clone exists at a distance of one base, and base qualities are not known.

Material: peripheral blood, obtained on day 0 of AZD1222 vaccination. The V and J genes are TRBV6-5 and TRBJ1-2; a weak D assignment points to TRBD1 (5 bases agree). The TCR comes from an adult in good health. CDR3 region: CASSPRTGFYGYTF. Here is the DNA: TGTGCCAGCAGTCCCAGAACAGGATTCTATGGCTACACCTTC.